One sample yielded the 4 T cell receptor beta chains listed below, sequenced in a study of blood T cell repertoires in COVID-19. Sequenced by immunoSEQ multiplex PCR; TCRdb stores in-frame clones only, minus some. The sample yields roughly 150,000 clones, around 80% seen once. Sequencing was carried out using PBMCs or T cells enriched from blood (not recorded which). Receptors originate from a man aged 70-80 years who had been exposed to COVID-19.

The rearrangement uses TRBV5-1 and TRBJ1-2; no clear D. Germline V CDR1 and CDR2: SGHRS, YFSETQ. This CDR3 has 15 residues. Trimming left V 4 bases short and J 8 bases short, with 21 bases between. The CDR3 reads CASSPDSRVARGYTF. The CDR3 coding sequence is TGCGCCAGCAGCCCGGACTCGCGGGTAGCACGGGGCTACACCTTC. The variable domain in full, completed from reference TRBV5-1 and TRBJ1-2, reads KAGVTQTPRYLIKTRGQQVTLSCSPISGHRSVSWYQQTPGQGLQFLFEYFSETQRNKGNFPGRFSGRQFSNSRSEMNVSTLELGDSALYLCASSPDSRVARGYTFGSGTRLTVV.

The genes are TRBV5-1 and TRBJ1-5; weak D call: TRBD1 (5 bases). Per the germline V gene, CDR1 is SGHRS and CDR2 is YFSETQ. V was pared by 4 bases and J by 2 bases, with 16 bases between. This CDR3 spans 16 amino acids. The CDR3 here is CASSPGHGAGNQPQHF. In nucleotides, the CDR3 is TGCGCCAGCAGCCCAGGACATGGGGCGGGCAATCAGCCCCAGCATTTT.

The rearrangement joins TRBV20-1 to TRBJ1-6, with D possibly matching TRBD1 (5 bases). Trimming took 3 bases from V and 8 from J, leaving 8 bases between them. The CDR3 runs 12 residues. Germline CDR1 is DFQATT and CDR2 is SNEGSKA (reference sequence). CDR3 sequence reads: CSASRGDSPLHF. The DNA of the CDR3 is TGCAGTGCTAGTAGGGGTGATTCACCCCTCCACTTT.

The chain joins TRBV6-5 to TRBJ2-1, with D possibly being TRBD2 (5 bases). CDR3 length: 13 residues. Looked up from germline, CDR1 is MNHEY and CDR2 is SVGAGI. V lost 6 bases and J lost 10, with 16 bases in between. CDR3 sequence: CASRGDTSGEQFF. CDR3 sequence (DNA): TGTGCCAGCAGGGGAGACACCTCGGGGGAGCAGTTCTTC.